One T cell receptor beta chain is described in this entry. Its target is unknown. The data belong to a study of response to subunit inactivated influenza vaccine. Study results and caveats: Authors suggested seasonal influenza vaccinations each recruit few new T cells.

TCRdb redid the calling of the RT-PCR reads with MiXCR, one entry per CDR3 protein. The sample includes hundreds of thousands of distinct CDR3 sequences, 14% of them seen just once. The CDR3 runs to 13 residues. The V gene's germline CDR1 is LNHNV and CDR2 YYDKDF (reference sequence). J gave up 5 bases and V 7 bases, and 6 bases lay outside the gene matches. The source was PBMCs from blood, collected approximately 15 days before vaccination. The TCR originated in a man aged 50-60 years who received an inactivated influenza vaccine. V is TRBV15 and J is TRBJ1-1, with TRBD1 matching 8 bases. CDR3: CATNTGGMTEAFF. As DNA, the CDR3 is TGTGCCACCAATACAGGGGGGATGACTGAAGCTTTCTTT.